One TCR beta chain is described in this entry. These data come from a study of blood T cell repertoires in COVID-19. Germline V gives CDR1 LNHDA, CDR2 SQIVND (reference sequence). The CDR3 is 15 amino acids. Trimming removed 5 bases from V and 6 bases from J; junction bases left unmatched: 10. Original processing methods: Estimation of nucleated cell counts relied on the amplification of reference gene primers. Profiled with immunoSEQ multiplex PCR; TCRdb holds only in-frame clones, not every one. V, J and clone size are those of that table, while D and trimming were read from the DNA. The sample lists 250,000 to 350,000 clones; about 85% were seen once.

The receptor's source is a human donor with COVID-19, enrolled during active disease. The donor label of this sample is uncertain. The chain has TRBV19 and TRBJ2-1, with 7 bases that match TRBD1. Specimen: peripheral blood. The CDR3 DNA reads as TGTGCCAGTAGTTGGCGACAGGGAGATGGCAATGAGCAGTTCTTC. This sequence encodes CASSWRQGDGNEQFF.